A single sample is the source of the 26 T cell receptor beta chains below, sequenced in a study of T cells in women clearing cervical HPV infection. Sequenced by immunoSEQ multiplex PCR; TCRdb stores in-frame clones only, minus some. Its listing shows around 31,000 clones. Source material: blood buffy coat. These receptors were collected from a woman aged 18-69 years with a cervical HPV16 infection that either progressed to CIN3+ or cleared (not recorded which).

Regarding this clone: Sequencing ends 3 residues short of the CDR3 end; the germline J gene provides the rest. This CDR3 is also generated by other DNA sequences in the sample. The rearrangement joins TRBV7-8 to TRBJ2-7, with 7 bases identical to TRBD1. This CDR3 has 14 amino acids. Germline CDR1 SGHVS, CDR2 FQNEAQ. V trimming: 4 bases; J trimming: 3 bases; junction bases outside the gene matches: 6. The sequenced CDR3 bases are TGTGCCAGCAGCTCCCGGGACAGCCACTACGAG. Encoded protein: CASSSRDSHYE. The CDR3, in full, reads CASSSRDSHYEQYF.

As concerns this clone: The read halts 3 residues ahead of the CDR3 end, with the missing end drawn from the germline J gene. The J gene is TRBJ2-1, the V gene TRBV12-3 or TRBV12-4; D might be TRBD2 (6 bases). Between the trimmed V and J ends, which lost 6 bases and 4 bases, there was a span of 10 bases. The CDR3 spans 13 residues. CDR3 amino acids: CASSLTRYNEQFF. CDR3 DNA (partial): TGTGCCAGCAGCCTGACTAGATACAATGAG.

Points on this clone: From the germline J gene comes the end of the CDR3, since the read stops 3 residues before it. This chain joins TRBV9 and TRBJ2-3; 7 bases are shared with TRBD1. There are 14 residues in the CDR3. V shed 3 bases and J 0 bases; nucleotides not matched to a gene: 1. Per the germline V gene, CDR1 is SGDLS and CDR2 is YYNGEE. The chain's CDR3 is CASSAGGSTDTQYF. CDR3 DNA, as far as it was read: TGTGCCAGCAGCGCAGGGGGTAGCACAGATACG.

Remarks on this clone: The read terminates 3 residues ahead of where the CDR3 ends, so the germline J gene completes it. The gene calls are TRBV12-3 or TRBV12-4 and TRBJ2-1; 10 bases fit TRBD2. This CDR3 region has 17 residues. The J segment lost 5 bases and the V segment lost 0 bases, leaving 7 bases of the junction unmatched. The covered CDR3 bases are TGTGCCAGCAGTTTAGCCCTAGCGGGGGCCATCAACAATGAG. Translated, it gives CASSLALAGAINNE. Given in full, the CDR3 is CASSLALAGAINNEQFF.

Worth noting for this clone: Compared with germline, one end of the junction differs, possibly owing to a read error. The CDR3 is cut off 3 residues early in the read; its end comes from the germline J gene. Other DNA sequences in this specimen translate into the identical CDR3. The chain has TRBV7-6 and TRBJ1-3, with TRBD1 as a possible D gene (5 bases). The germline V gene encodes CDR1 SGHVS and CDR2 FNYEAQ. The CDR3 is 14 residues long. Partial CDR3 DNA: TGTGCCAGCAGTGTAACAGGCTCTGGAAACACG. Protein: CASSVTGSGNT. The complete CDR3 reads CASSVTGSGNTIYF.

Regarding this clone: Sequencing ends 3 residues short of the CDR3 end; the germline J gene provides the rest. The genes are TRBV6-2 or TRBV6-3 and TRBJ1-5; possibly TRBD1 for D (6 bases). There are 16 residues in the CDR3. Germline-derived CDR1 and CDR2 are MNHEY and SVGEGT. V was cut by 6 bases and J by 2 bases, with 17 bases left in between. Partial CDR3 DNA: TGTGCCAGCAGCCCCGACAGGCTAGTTGGCAATCAGCCC. Protein product: CASSPDRLVGNQP. The complete CDR3 sequence is CASSPDRLVGNQPQHF.

Comments on this clone: The CDR3 extends 3 residues past the end of the read, so its final part is completed from the germline J gene. The chain carries TRBV7-7 and TRBJ2-5; possible D gene TRBD2, 5 bases. The CDR3 contains 14 residues. V lost 2 bases and J lost 5, with 12 bases in between. The germline V gene encodes CDR1 SSHAT and CDR2 FNYEAQ (reference sequence). CDR3 amino acids: CASSLSHRGETQYF. The DNA read from the CDR3 is TGTGCCAGCAGCTTATCCCACAGAGGGGAGACC.

Worth noting for this clone: With the read ending 3 residues before the CDR3 end, the germline J gene is used to fill in that end. The V call is TRBV30, the J call TRBJ2-7; TRBD2 aligns across 11 bases. Germline CDR1 and CDR2: GTSNPN and SVGIG (reference sequence). The trim removed 3 bases at V and 3 bases at J, leaving 7 bases unmatched. This CDR3 has 15 amino acids. The CDR3 DNA, read in part, is TGTGCCTGGAGGGAGGGGACTAGCGGATACTACGAG. Protein product: CAWREGTSGYYE. The whole CDR3 protein reads CAWREGTSGYYEQYF.

As regards this clone: The CDR3 is cut off 3 residues early in the read; its end comes from the germline J gene. The chain is built from TRBV7-2 and TRBJ2-3; 14 bases match TRBD2. The germline V gene encodes CDR1 SGHTA and CDR2 FQGNSA. This CDR3 has 18 amino acids. Trimming cost V 0 bases and J 4 bases; bases outside gene matches: 6. The CDR3 region is CASSLAPRGLAGADTQYF. The CDR3 bases that were read are TGTGCCAGCAGCTTAGCCCCTCGGGGACTAGCGGGGGCAGATACG.

The DNA read from the CDR3 is TGTGCCAGTACCCCTCTTCGGTGCGAG. The encoded protein is CASTPLRCE. The full CDR3 protein reads CASTPLRCEQYF. The chain has TRBV19 and TRBJ2-7, with D uncertain. The read terminates 3 residues before the CDR3 end, so the remaining end is supplied by the germline J gene. CDR1 is LNHDA, CDR2 SQIVND, per germline (reference sequence). CDR3 size: 12 residues. V was trimmed by 7 bases and J by 6 bases, leaving 13 bases between them.

In regard to this clone: The germline gene is not matched at one end of the junction; a read error may be the cause. The read comes to an end 3 residues before the CDR3 does, leaving the germline J gene to fill in the end. The chain links TRBV4-2 to TRBJ2-1, with D uncertain. The germline V gene encodes CDR1 LGHNA and CDR2 YNFKEQ. This CDR3 has 16 amino acids. The sequenced part of the CDR3 DNA is TGCGCCAGCAGCCACAATCGCTGCGTCTCCTACAATGAG. Its translation is CASSHNRCVSYNE. The CDR3 as a whole reads CASSHNRCVSYNEQFF.

To note about this clone: The DNA ends 3 residues before the CDR3 does, and the rest of the CDR3 is filled in from the germline J gene. The rearrangement joins TRBV5-1 to TRBJ2-3, with a weak D call TRBD2 (6 bases). Trimming cost V 0 bases and J 5 bases, with 13 bases left between them. This CDR3 is 15 amino acids long. The germline CDR1 and CDR2 sequences are SGHRS and YFSETQ. This CDR3 reads CASSLDRRGVDTQYF. The CDR3 bases that were read are TGCGCCAGCAGCTTGGATAGGCGCGGGGTAGATACG.

Remarks on this clone: The observed sequence ends 3 residues before the CDR3 terminus, with the missing tail filled in from the germline J gene. The rearrangement joins TRBV20-1 to TRBJ1-1, with D maybe TRBD1 (6 bases). This CDR3 has 14 residues. V was trimmed by 3 bases and J by 0 bases, leaving 11 bases between them. Per the germline V gene, CDR1 is DFQATT and CDR2 is SNEGSKA (reference sequence). CDR3: CSASGTLMNTEAFF. The CDR3 DNA, read in part, is TGCAGTGCTAGCGGGACACTCATGAACACTGAA.

Remarks on this clone: The CDR3 end falls 3 residues outside the read, so it is completed with the germline J gene. V is TRBV14 and J is TRBJ2-5; maybe TRBD1 (5 bases). V lost 4 bases and J 1 base, leaving 10 bases between the germline ends. Germline loops: CDR1 SGHDN, CDR2 FVKESK. The CDR3 runs to 14 residues. Incomplete CDR3 DNA: TGTGCCAGCAGCCCACGACAGTTCCAAGAGACC. This sequence encodes CASSPRQFQET. The full CDR3 protein is CASSPRQFQETQYF.

Concerning this clone: Read data end 3 residues before the CDR3 end; the end is taken from the germline J gene. The genes are TRBV7-8 and TRBJ2-7; 11 nucleotides align to TRBD2. The CDR3 loop spans 17 amino acids. Losses at the gene ends were 2 bases for V and 5 bases for J; bases not matched to a gene: 11. Per the germline V gene, CDR1 is SGHVS and CDR2 is FQNEAQ. CDR3 DNA (partial): TGTGCCAGCAGCTTATTTAGCGGGGGGGTGGGTAGGGACGAG. It encodes CASSLFSGGVGRDE. The full CDR3 reads CASSLFSGGVGRDEQYF.

Concerning this clone: The observed sequence ends 3 residues before the CDR3 terminus, with the missing tail filled in from the germline J gene. The chain combines TRBV7-2 with TRBJ1-1; TRBD1 might be the D (6 bases). Between the trimmed V and J ends, which lost 0 bases and 1 base, there was a span of 12 bases. The CDR3 consists of 16 residues. The germline V gene encodes CDR1 SGHTA and CDR2 FQGNSA. CDR3 in amino acids: CASSLARQGTNTEAFF. CDR3 bases read: TGTGCCAGCAGCTTAGCGCGTCAGGGGACGAACACTGAA.

About this clone itself: The observed sequence ends 3 residues before the CDR3 terminus, with the missing tail filled in from the germline J gene. The V call is TRBV18, the J call TRBJ2-7, with D possibly matching TRBD2 (6 bases). Germline V CDR1 and CDR2: KGHSH, LQKENI. V shed 2 bases and J shed 4 bases, with 15 bases lying between them. The CDR3 contains 15 residues. CDR3 protein: CASSPLGTGEYEQYF. CDR3 bases read: TGTGCCAGCTCACCATTGGGGACTGGAGAATACGAG.

As for this clone: The CDR3 end is not reached by the read, which stops 3 residues before it; the germline J gene fills it in. The gene calls are TRBV5-1 and TRBJ2-3, with 7 positions matching TRBD2. Germline CDR1 SGHRS, CDR2 YFSETQ. This CDR3 comprises 13 residues. The CDR3 sequence: CASRPDLGGTQYF. The sequenced part of the CDR3 DNA is TGCGCCAGCAGGCCCGACCTCGGGGGGACG. The entire variable domain, with the rest obtained from reference TRBV5-1 and TRBJ2-3, is as follows: KAGVTQTPRYLIKTRGQQVTLSCSPISGHRSVSWYQQTPGQGLQFLFEYFSETQRNKGNFPGRFSGRQFSNSRSEMNVSTLELGDSALYLCASRPDLGGTQYFGPGTRLTVL.

A word on this clone: The DNA ends 3 residues before the CDR3 does, and the rest of the CDR3 is filled in from the germline J gene. The V and J genes are TRBV6-2 or TRBV6-3 and TRBJ2-1; D remains ambiguous. The V end was cut by 2 bases, the J end by 2 bases, with 4 bases between. Germline-derived CDR1 and CDR2 are MNHEY and SVGEGT. This CDR3 is built from 13 residues. The DNA read from the CDR3 is TGTGCCAGCAGTTACAGGGCCTACAATGAG. As protein: CASSYRAYNE. The entire CDR3 sequence reads CASSYRAYNEQFF.

As regards this clone: Coverage ceases 3 residues before the CDR3 finishes, and the germline J gene fills in the end. J is TRBJ2-1 and V is TRBV11-2; possible D gene TRBD2, 6 bases. The V end was cut by 5 bases, the J end by 3 bases, with 14 bases between. The CDR3 consists of 15 residues. From germline, CDR1 is SGHAT and CDR2 FQNNGV. CDR3 sequence reads: CASSLRLVNYNEQFF. Partial CDR3 DNA: TGTGCCAGCAGCCTTCGACTAGTCAACTACAATGAG.

As to this clone: The read terminates 3 residues before the CDR3 end, so the remaining end is supplied by the germline J gene. The chain combines TRBV5-1 with TRBJ2-1, with D perhaps matching TRBD2 (6 bases). With 4 bases removed from V and 3 bases from J, the gap between germline ends came to 11 bases. The CDR3 consists of 14 residues. CDR1 is SGHRS and CDR2 is YFSETQ in the germline V gene. Partial CDR3 DNA: TGCGCCAGCAGCGGCACGACTAGCTACAATGAG. Its protein product is CASSGTTSYNE. The full CDR3 is CASSGTTSYNEQFF.

Notes on this clone: The read finishes 3 residues shy of the CDR3 end, and the germline J gene is used to complete it. The rearrangement links TRBV19 to TRBJ2-4; 8 positions match TRBD1. The CDR3 is 12 residues long. Germline loops: CDR1 LNHDA, CDR2 SQIVND (reference sequence). CDR3 sequence reads: CASTNTGGGQYF. The covered CDR3 bases are TGTGCCAGTACCAATACAGGGGGAGGT. Variable domain in full (rest from reference TRBV19 and TRBJ2-4): DGGITQSPKYLFRKEGQNVTLSCEQNLNHDAMYWYRQDPGQGLRLIYYSQIVNDFQKGDIAEGYSVSREKKESFPLTVTSAQKNPTAFYLCASTNTGGGQYFGAGTRLSVL.

A remark on this clone: The sequence runs out 3 residues before the end of the CDR3; the remainder is reconstructed from the germline J gene. The rearrangement joins TRBV10-3 to TRBJ2-2; D perhaps matches TRBD1 (6 bases). CDR1 is ENHRY, CDR2 SYGVKD, per germline. V was cut by 4 bases and J by 7 bases, with 7 bases left in between. The CDR3 is 12 amino acids. The CDR3 here is CAISVGGGELFF. CDR3 DNA, as far as it was read: TGTGCCATCAGTGTAGGGGGCGGGGAG.

A note on this clone: The CDR3 end is not reached by the read, which stops 3 residues before it; the germline J gene fills it in. The chain links TRBV20-1 to TRBJ2-7; the match to TRBD1 covers 7 bases. Germline trimming cut 5 bases from V and 5 bases from J; bases unmatched to any gene: 6. The CDR3 is 12 amino acids. Germline-derived CDR1 and CDR2 are DFQATT and SNEGSKA (reference sequence). The chain's CDR3 is CSAPRQGDEQYF. The part of the CDR3 DNA that was read is TGCAGTGCTCCACGCCAGGGGGACGAG.

CDR3 bases read: TGTGCCACCAGTGATTTCGGATCCGCCCACAACAGGGATACG. This encodes CATSDFGSAHNRDT. In full, the CDR3 is CATSDFGSAHNRDTQYF. The V gene is TRBV24-1, the J gene TRBJ2-3, with D perhaps TRBD1 (5 bases). The observed sequence ends 3 residues before the CDR3 terminus, with the missing tail filled in from the germline J gene. Germline values: CDR1 KGHDR, CDR2 SFDVKD. The CDR3 totals 17 residues. V was shortened by 1 base and J by 6 bases, with 19 bases between the two germline ends.

Points on this clone: Coverage ceases 3 residues before the CDR3 finishes, and the germline J gene fills in the end. This chain joins TRBV20-1 and TRBJ2-5; D not certain. This CDR3 region has 14 residues. V lost 5 bases to trimming and J lost 2 bases, with 15 bases between them. Germline V gives CDR1 DFQATT, CDR2 SNEGSKA (reference sequence). CDR3: CSAPKGYLQETQYF. The covered CDR3 bases are TGCAGTGCTCCCAAGGGTTACCTTCAAGAGACC.